A selection of T cell receptor beta chains follows, all from one sample in a study of cytomegalovirus exposure and HLA in healthy donors. Measured with immunoSEQ multiplex PCR; TCRdb has only the in-frame clones, and not every one. The sample records roughly 70,000 clones, around 81% being singletons. The sequenced sample consisted of PBMCs. The receptor set was obtained from a man aged 25-45 years in good health and CMV-seronegative. Both conserved end residues are trimmed from each CDR3. A D gene is named only where the DNA matches it firmly.

V gene: TRBV4-3
J gene: TRBJ2-2
D gene: TRBD1
CDR3 protein: ASSQTDRGLIGELF

V gene: TRBV29-1
J gene: TRBJ1-2
D gene: .
CDR3 protein: SAGGYT

V gene: TRBV6-5
J gene: TRBJ1-6
D gene: TRBD1
CDR3 protein: ASSYQGQGSSPLH

V gene: TRBV6-6
J gene: TRBJ2-7
D gene: .
CDR3 protein: ASSYSNRAYEQY

V gene: TRBV27
J gene: TRBJ2-1
D gene: TRBD1
CDR3 protein: ASLGQKATSYNEQF

V gene: TRBV7-9
J gene: TRBJ1-2
D gene: .
CDR3 protein: ASSLTAQGGYT

V gene: TRBV4-1
J gene: TRBJ1-1
D gene: .
CDR3 protein: ASSHHREAEAF

V gene: TRBV5-6
J gene: TRBJ1-5
D gene: TRBD1
CDR3 protein: ASSLNGPRGHQPQH

V gene: TRBV19
J gene: TRBJ2-5
D gene: .
CDR3 protein: ASSTKTGLETQY

V gene: TRBV5-4
J gene: TRBJ2-2
D gene: .
CDR3 protein: ASSEPPNIGVAGELF

V gene: TRBV7-2
J gene: TRBJ2-6
D gene: TRBD2
CDR3 protein: ASNLLAGAGANVLT

V gene: TRBV30
J gene: TRBJ2-7
D gene: TRBD1
CDR3 protein: AWDRVYEQY

V gene: TRBV19
J gene: TRBJ1-2
D gene: TRBD1
CDR3 protein: ASRGQGAISYGYT

V gene: TRBV11-1
J gene: TRBJ2-1
D gene: TRBD2
CDR3 protein: ASSLKSGRAVEQF

V gene: TRBV7-3
J gene: TRBJ2-3
D gene: TRBD2
CDR3 protein: ASSPGLAGKADTQY

V gene: TRBV19
J gene: TRBJ2-1
D gene: .
CDR3 protein: ASSIWGADEQF

V gene: TRBV5-6
J gene: TRBJ2-3
D gene: .
CDR3 protein: ASSQRGGSTDTQY

V gene: TRBV30
J gene: TRBJ2-7
D gene: .
CDR3 protein: AWSARGHEQY

V gene: TRBV5-1
J gene: TRBJ2-7
D gene: .
CDR3 protein: ASSLVRGSVGEQY

V gene: TRBV30
J gene: TRBJ1-5
D gene: .
CDR3 protein: AWNRQVYYQPQH

V gene: TRBV4-2
J gene: TRBJ2-1
D gene: TRBD2
CDR3 protein: ASSQPPGDYEEQF

V gene: TRBV7-2
J gene: TRBJ1-4
D gene: .
CDR3 protein: ASSPVSLGAREKLF

V gene: TRBV6-1
J gene: TRBJ1-2
D gene: TRBD1
CDR3 protein: ASSEGQGDYGYT

V gene: TRBV28
J gene: TRBJ2-3
D gene: .
CDR3 protein: ASTRRAGTDTQY

V gene: TRBV27
J gene: TRBJ2-7
D gene: TRBD1
CDR3 protein: ASSLTGTAYEQY

V gene: TRBV15
J gene: TRBJ1-1
D gene: .
CDR3 protein: ATSRPDTNTEAF